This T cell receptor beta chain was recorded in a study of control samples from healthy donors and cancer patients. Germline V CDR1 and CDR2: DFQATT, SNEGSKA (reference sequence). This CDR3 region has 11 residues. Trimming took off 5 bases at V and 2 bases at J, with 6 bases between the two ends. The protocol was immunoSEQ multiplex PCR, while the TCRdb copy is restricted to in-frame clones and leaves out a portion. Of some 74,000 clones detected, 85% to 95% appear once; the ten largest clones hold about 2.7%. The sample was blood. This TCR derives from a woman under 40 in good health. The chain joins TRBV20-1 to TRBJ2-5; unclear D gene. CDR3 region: CSADWQETQYF. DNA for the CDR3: TGCAGTGCTGACTGGCAAGAGACCCAGTACTTC.